The entry below describes one TCR beta chain. The antigen is unknown. The PCR used 60 Vbeta and 13 Jbeta primers. Using immunoSEQ multiplex PCR, the repertoire was profiled, and TCRdb retains in-frame clones only, with some absent. The table includes 150,000 or so clones, around 82% detected once. These data originate in a study of cytomegalovirus exposure and HLA in healthy donors. Study as a whole: An earlier analysis identified 120 million or so unique TCR beta sequences in 150 million to 200 million T cells. The study, taken as a whole, reports: In terms of immune exposure information, only CMV serostatus was available.

The CDR3 extends over 12 amino acids. The V end lost 3 bases, the J end lost 4 bases, and 4 bases lay between the germline ends. Germline V lookup: CDR1 ENHRY, CDR2 SYGVKD. The V call is TRBV10-3, the J call TRBJ1-5; D call uncertain. Sequences were obtained from PBMCs. This clonotype was obtained from a woman in her thirties or forties in good health and CMV-seropositive. CDR3 DNA: TGTGCCATCAGTGACGGGAATCAGCCCCAGCATTTT. Translation: CAISDGNQPQHF.